The present TCR beta chain was sequenced within a study of shared clonotypes between healthy human individuals. The donors were all Caucasian adults (living in Nashville, Tennessee). The CDR3 has 13 amino acids. The V end was cut by 8 bases, the J end by 5 bases, with 13 bases between. Per the germline V gene, CDR1 is MNHEY and CDR2 is SMNVEV (reference sequence). An assay was performed, and its level was deep. Splitting of each subset's genomic DNA was done evenly across several immunoSEQ plates. Profiled with immunoSEQ multiplex PCR; TCRdb holds only in-frame clones, not every one. The sample has 1.4 million to 1.5 million clones, approximately 96% seen once; the top ten hold approximately 1.1%.

The clonotype originates from a man aged 25-40 years in good health. Sequencing was done on a sample of naive CD4+ T cells sorted from blood. Indicated subset: CD45RA+ positively selected. V and J are TRBV27 and TRBJ1-3; D is unclear. DNA of the CDR3: TGTGCCAGCGGGTTCCCCGGGAGAAACACCATATATTTT. It specifies CASGFPGRNTIYF.